This T cell receptor beta chain was identified during a study of cytomegalovirus exposure and HLA in healthy donors. About the research overall: Later, an analysis reported that the roughly 120 validation repertoires had used the same platform as the approximately 720 first-cohort repertoires.

The CDR3 runs to 13 residues. Germline V gene data show CDR1 as PRHDT and CDR2 as FYEKMQ (reference sequence). Deletions cut 0 bases from V and 3 bases from J, with 5 bases between. Profiling relied on immunoSEQ multiplex PCR, and the TCRdb table lists in-frame clones only, not all of them. This sample has 90,000 to 130,000 clones, with roughly 90% found just once. This chain uses TRBV13 with TRBJ2-5; D remains ambiguous. This sequence was found in a woman aged 25 to 39 in good health and CMV-seropositive. Sequencing was carried out using PBMCs. CDR3 DNA: TGTGCCAGCAGCTTAGGCCGGGAAGAGACCCAGTACTTC. It encodes CASSLGREETQYF.